Listed below are T cell receptor beta chains from one sample, sequenced in a study of blood T cell repertoires in COVID-19. The repertoire was sequenced with immunoSEQ multiplex PCR; TCRdb's copy has only in-frame clones and lacks some. The sample holds over 95,000 clones; roughly 80% are singletons and the top ten take about 10%. The sequencing input was peripheral blood. These receptors were taken from a human donor in a cohort sampled during active COVID-19. The CDR3 runs from the conserved cysteine through the conserved F or W. The D gene is left open where the match is weak. Not all rows give a size; the values are once, few, many and, for expanded clones, a class.

j_call clone_size v_call d_call cdr3_length cdr3_aa cdr3_nt
TRBJ2-7 . TRBV27 . 14 CASSLSRASYEQYF TGTGCCAGCAGTTTATCGAGGGCCTCCTACGAGCAGTACTTC
TRBJ1-2 . TRBV6-2/TRBV6-3 . 14 CASSYLQGSYGYTF TGTGCCAGCAGTTACCTACAGGGTAGCTATGGCTACACCTTC
TRBJ2-7 . TRBV2 TRBD1 14 CASSADRGLGEQYF TGTGCCAGCAGCGCAGACAGGGGGCTAGGCGAGCAGTACTTC
TRBJ2-1 . TRBV7-3 . 14 CASSLGSSYNEQFF TGTGCCAGCAGCCTGGGGAGCTCCTACAATGAGCAGTTCTTC
TRBJ1-4 . TRBV7-2 . 19 CASSLALEGYTNWGEKLFF TGTGCCAGCAGCTTAGCATTGGAGGGTTACACTAATTGGGGTGAAAAACTGTTTTTT
TRBJ1-1 . TRBV20-1 . 11 CSARVETEAFF TGCAGTGCTAGAGTAGAAACTGAAGCTTTCTTT
TRBJ2-6 . TRBV6-5 TRBD1 14 CGGGQDSGANVLTF TGTGGAGGGGGACAGGACTCTGGGGCCAACGTCCTGACTTTC
TRBJ1-1 . TRBV29-1 . 13 CSVPSGLSNEAFF TGCAGCGTTCCCAGTGGGCTGTCCAATGAAGCTTTCTTT
TRBJ2-7 . TRBV28 TRBD1 15 CASSPPGTGVNEQYF TGTGCCAGCAGTCCCCCAGGGACAGGGGTTAACGAGCAGTACTTC
TRBJ1-1 . TRBV6-1 . 17 CASSVLRTSAESTEAFF TGTGCCAGCAGTGTCCTAAGAACGTCTGCGGAGAGCACTGAAGCTTTCTTT
TRBJ2-5 . TRBV27 . 13 CASSGAIQETQYF TGTGCCAGCAGCGGAGCTATTCAAGAGACCCAGTACTTC
TRBJ2-6 few TRBV7-9 TRBD1 18 CASSLVTGGLSGANVLTF TGTGCCAGCAGCTTAGTAACAGGGGGCCTCTCTGGGGCCAACGTCCTGACTTTC
TRBJ1-2 . TRBV5-6 TRBD1 14 CASRPTGDSYGYTF TGTGCCAGCAGGCCTACAGGGGATTCCTATGGCTACACCTTC
TRBJ1-2 . TRBV12-3/TRBV12-4 . 13 CASTYSDYYGYTF TGTGCCAGCACCTACTCAGACTACTATGGCTACACCTTC
TRBJ2-3 . TRBV3-1/TRBV3-2 TRBD2 18 CASSQEFSRGGLADTQYF TGTGCCAGCAGCCAAGAGTTCTCGCGGGGGGGCCTCGCAGATACGCAGTATTTT
TRBJ1-1 once TRBV27 . 13 CASSFLDRPGAFF TGTGCCAGCAGTTTCCTCGACCGCCCGGGGGCTTTCTTT
TRBJ2-7 . TRBV6-5 TRBD1 14 CASSPGGASYEQYF TGTGCCAGCAGCCCAGGGGGCGCCTCCTACGAGCAGTACTTC
TRBJ1-3 . TRBV7-3 . 16 CASSLNPGAVGNTIYF TGTGCCAGCAGCTTAAATCCAGGGGCGGTAGGAAACACCATATATTTT
TRBJ2-7 . TRBV6-1 . 16 CASSEIGGLRSYEQYF TGTGCCAGCAGTGAAATTGGAGGATTGCGCTCCTACGAGCAGTACTTC
TRBJ1-5 . TRBV7-2 . 14 CASSLAQFNQPQHF TGTGCCAGCAGCTTAGCACAGTTCAATCAGCCCCAGCATTTT
TRBJ1-2 . TRBV28 . 14 CASSETVRSYGYTF TGTGCCAGCAGTGAGACAGTTCGTTCTTATGGCTACACCTTC
TRBJ1-4 once TRBV30 . 13 CAWSVTPREKLFF TGTGCCTGGAGTGTAACCCCGAGGGAAAAACTGTTTTTT
TRBJ1-2 . TRBV5-1 . 15 CASSLETGGGSGYTF TGCGCCAGCAGCTTAGAGACGGGAGGGGGGAGCGGCTACACCTTC
TRBJ2-7 . TRBV27 TRBD2 20 CASSFLGLAGGRLSAYEQYF TGTGCCAGCAGTTTTTTGGGACTAGCGGGAGGAAGGTTGAGCGCCTACGAGCAGTACTTC
TRBJ2-5 . TRBV7-7 TRBD1 13 CASSPTGGETQYF TGTGCCAGCAGCCCGACAGGGGGAGAGACCCAGTACTTC
TRBJ1-1 . TRBV5-4 TRBD1 14 CASSGTGLNTEAFF TGTGCCAGCAGCGGGACAGGGTTGAACACTGAAGCTTTCTTT
TRBJ2-7 once TRBV9 TRBD2 15 CASSVVGSGDYEQYF TGTGCCAGCAGCGTAGTAGGCAGCGGGGACTACGAGCAGTACTTC
TRBJ1-2 . TRBV7-6 . 16 CASSLGSGGTGNGYTF TGTGCCAGCAGCTTAGGGAGCGGGGGAACAGGGAATGGCTACACCTTC
TRBJ2-1 . TRBV24-1 . 14 CATSDSQAGWEQFF TGTGCCACCAGTGATTCACAGGCTGGGTGGGAGCAGTTCTTC
TRBJ2-3 . TRBV5-6 . 14 CASSWGGRTDTQYF TGTGCCAGCAGCTGGGGGGGCCGCACAGATACGCAGTATTTT